The TCR beta chain under discussion was sequenced for a study of blood T cell repertoires in COVID-19. V was clipped by 6 bases and J by 10 bases; unmatched bases: 10. Germline CDR1 and CDR2: MGHDK and SYGVNS. The CDR3 extends over 14 amino acids. Sequenced by immunoSEQ multiplex PCR; TCRdb stores in-frame clones only, minus some. The sample carries approximately 350,000 clones, more than 70% recorded once. The sequencing input was peripheral blood. The V and J genes are TRBV25-1 and TRBJ2-1; 9 bases fit TRBD1. The sequence was collected from a man aged 40-55 years with acute or convalescent COVID-19. CDR3 DNA: TGTGCCAGCAGCCCGGGACAGGGTCACTCCGAGCAGTTCTTC. Translated: CASSPGQGHSEQFF.